The 9 T cell receptor beta chains in this list originate from one sample, sequenced in a study of B cell selection in AIRE deficiency. Clones were sequenced by immunoSEQ multiplex PCR, and TCRdb holds only the in-frame ones, with some missing. The sample holds about 24,000 clones; 90% to 96% are singletons and the top ten take 0.2% to 0.25%. Conventional CD4 T cells were sorted as CD4+CD127+ cells. Sequenced: CD4+CD127+ conventional T cells sorted from PBMCs. Receptors originate from a human donor in good health.

This chain joins TRBV6-1 and TRBJ1-4; the match to TRBD1 covers 7 bases. The junction had 5 bases not matched to a gene; V was cut back by 3 bases and J by 13 bases. Germline V lookup: CDR1 MNHNS, CDR2 SASEGT. CDR3 size: 12 residues. CDR3 DNA sequence: TGTGCCAGCAGTGATGGGGACAGCAGACTGTTTTTT. It specifies CASSDGDSRLFF.

The chain has TRBV15 and TRBJ2-5; D is ambiguous. From germline, CDR1 is LNHNV and CDR2 YYDKDF (reference sequence). Between the trimmed V and J ends, which lost 0 bases and 2 bases, there was a span of 10 bases. The CDR3 spans 15 residues. The CDR3 loop reads CATSRDLAAQETQYF. CDR3 sequence (DNA): TGTGCCACCAGCAGAGATCTGGCGGCACAAGAGACCCAGTACTTC.

This clone was counted once. The chain has TRBV6-5 and TRBJ1-2; the D gene is possibly TRBD1 (6 bases). The V end lost 6 bases, the J end lost 2 bases, and 16 bases lay between the germline ends. Looked up from germline, CDR1 is MNHEY and CDR2 is SVGAGI. There are 15 residues in the CDR3. CDR3 in amino acids: CASRPPDRSNYGYTF. The CDR3 bases are TGTGCCAGCAGACCCCCAGACAGGTCAAACTATGGCTACACCTTC.

This chain links TRBV28 with TRBJ1-3; 10 nucleotides line up with TRBD1. Germline V gene data show CDR1 as MDHEN and CDR2 as SYDVKM. This CDR3 is 16 amino acids long. V was clipped by 6 bases and J by 0 bases; unmatched bases: 5. CDR3 sequence (DNA): TGTGCCAGCAGGCGGGGACAGGGGAGCTCTGGAAACACCATATATTTT. It translates to CASRRGQGSSGNTIYF.

The genes are TRBV28 and TRBJ2-1; 12 bases match TRBD2. The V gene's germline CDR1 is MDHEN and CDR2 SYDVKM. The ends lost 7 bases at V and 13 bases at J; junction bases unmatched: 8. The CDR3 loop spans 13 amino acids. CDR3 in DNA: TGTGCCAGCACTCCTGGACTAGCGGGATCACAGTTCTTC. It specifies CASTPGLAGSQFF.

The V call is TRBV6-1, the J call TRBJ1-1; possible D gene TRBD1, 5 bases. The CDR3 runs to 12 residues. Trimming removed 7 bases at V and 7 bases at J, with 13 bases between. Per the germline V gene, CDR1 is MNHNS and CDR2 is SASEGT. The CDR3 sequence is CASKARAIEAFF. The CDR3 DNA reads as TGTGCCAGCAAGGCCAGGGCAATTGAAGCTTTCTTT.

The rearrangement uses TRBV28 and TRBJ1-1; D perhaps matches TRBD1 (5 bases). Trimming removed 10 bases from V and 1 base from J, with 16 bases in between. CDR3 length: 14 amino acids. Germline V gene sequence: CDR1 MDHEN, CDR2 SYDVKM. The CDR3 sequence is CATLPGRPNTEAFF. CDR3 DNA: TGTGCCACCCTCCCGGGACGGCCGAACACTGAAGCTTTCTTT.

This clone was found once. The V gene is TRBV2, the J gene TRBJ2-7, with D perhaps matching TRBD2 (6 bases). Germline V gene lookup returns CDR1 SNHLY and CDR2 FYNNEI. Trimming removed 6 bases at V and 4 bases at J, with 19 bases between. This CDR3 has 15 residues. CDR3 bases: TGTGCCAGCAGCCCCCGACGGGGGTTCCCGTACGAGCAGTACTTC. Its protein is CASSPRRGFPYEQYF. Filled out from reference TRBV2 and TRBJ2-7, the complete variable domain reads EPEVTQTPSHQVTQMGQEVILRCVPISNHLYFYWYRQILGQKVEFLVSFYNNEISEKSEIFDDQFSVERPDGSNFTLKIRSTKLEDSAMYFCASSPRRGFPYEQYFGPGTRLTVT.

The chain is built from TRBV19 and TRBJ2-1; D might be TRBD2 (5 bases). Germline-derived CDR1 and CDR2 are LNHDA and SQIVND (reference sequence). Trimming took off 5 bases at V and 2 bases at J, with 10 bases between the two ends. This CDR3 has 14 amino acids. The CDR3 is CASSVEGPYNEQFF. The CDR3 DNA is TGTGCCAGTAGTGTCGAGGGCCCCTACAATGAGCAGTTCTTC.